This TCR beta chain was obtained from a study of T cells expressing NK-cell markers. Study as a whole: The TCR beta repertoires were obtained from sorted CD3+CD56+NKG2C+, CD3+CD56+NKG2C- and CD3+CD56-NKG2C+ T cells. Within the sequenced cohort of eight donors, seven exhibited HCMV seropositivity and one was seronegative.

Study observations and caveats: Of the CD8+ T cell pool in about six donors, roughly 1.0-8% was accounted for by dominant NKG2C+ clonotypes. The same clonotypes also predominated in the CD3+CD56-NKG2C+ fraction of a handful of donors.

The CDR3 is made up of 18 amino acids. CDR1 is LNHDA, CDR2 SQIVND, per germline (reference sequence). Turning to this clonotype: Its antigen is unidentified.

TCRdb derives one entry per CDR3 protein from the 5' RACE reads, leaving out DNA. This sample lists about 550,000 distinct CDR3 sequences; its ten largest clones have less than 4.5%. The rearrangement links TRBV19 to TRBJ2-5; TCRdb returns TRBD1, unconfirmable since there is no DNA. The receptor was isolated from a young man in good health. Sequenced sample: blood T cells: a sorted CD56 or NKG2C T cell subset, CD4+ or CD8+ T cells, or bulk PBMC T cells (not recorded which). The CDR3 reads CASSIGWRGKSTSETQYF.